The entry that follows covers one TCR beta chain sequence. Its cognate antigen is unknown. Germline and junction disagree at one end, which may indicate a read error. This entry is derived from a study of tumor-infiltrating lymphocytes in primary liver carcinoma. General observations from the study: About 8-25% of top clones, no more, were shared by all five regions.

Joint extraction of RNA and DNA used about 17-31 mg of bulk tissue that was unsorted. This CDR3 spans 14 amino acids. Per germline, CDR1 MNHEY and CDR2 SVGEGT. Researchers generated TCR beta cDNA from approximately 520 ng of total RNA, relying on a constant-region primer. Researchers made the TCR beta libraries by running three nested multiplex PCR rounds with slightly modified ARM-PCR. The study ran its first two PCR rounds for roughly 9 cycles each, using TRBV1-TRBV30 forward primers and a C-beta reverse primer. TCRdb re-called the multiplex PCR reads with MiXCR, one entry per CDR3 protein. The sample holds 150,000 to 200,000 distinct CDR3 sequences, roughly 80% seen once.

The sequencing sample was made of tumor tissue from primary liver carcinoma. The clonotype comes from a middle-aged man with primary liver carcinoma and hepatitis B virus infection. The rearrangement links TRBV6-2 or TRBV6-3 to TRBJ2-7; no definite D call. DNA of the CDR3: TGTACCAGTAACGACGCCAAGGGAAGGTACGAACAGTACTTC. Its translation: CTSNDAKGRYEQYF.